This TCR beta chain was documented in a study of blood T cell repertoires in COVID-19. Study-level background: Samples taken during acute and convalescent COVID-19 were collected in the United States, Italy and Spain. The cDNA or gDNA used as material had been derived from T cells, B-cell-depleted T cells, or PBMCs.

With 7 bases clipped from V and 3 bases from J, the junction kept 4 bases outside the gene matches. Germline-derived CDR1 and CDR2 are SQVTM and ANQGSEA. CDR3 size: 13 residues. Study processing details: For nucleated cells, counts were estimated from reference gene primer amplification. Using immunoSEQ multiplex PCR, the repertoire was profiled, and TCRdb retains in-frame clones only, with some absent. The DNA was the basis for D and trimming; V, J and clone size are from that table. This table has approximately 90,000 clones, 86% appearing once. Sequenced sample: peripheral blood. This chain connects TRBV29-1 to TRBJ1-3; 9 bases agree with TRBD1. This sequence originates from a woman aged 80 or over with acute or convalescent COVID-19. CDR3 nucleotides: TGCAGCGCCGGGACAGGGATTGGAAACACCATATATTTT. Its translation is CSAGTGIGNTIYF.